A single sample is the source of the 15 T cell receptor beta chains below, sequenced in a study of multiple sclerosis patients with progressive multifocal leukoencephalopathy. TCRdb keeps only in-frame clones here, not all; method: immunoSEQ multiplex PCR. This table has roughly 34,000 clones, roughly 87% appearing once. Time point here: time of PML onset. This specimen consisted of PBMCs, obtained from a patient treated with natalizumab. These receptors came from a human donor with progressive multifocal leukoencephalopathy.

The chain couples TRBV19 to TRBJ2-3; D remains unclear. Germline assignment: CDR1 LNHDA and CDR2 SQIVND (reference sequence). The CDR3 has 13 amino acids. V was pared by 3 bases and J by 1 base, with 5 bases between. The CDR3 region is CASSIYGTDTQYF. The CDR3, as DNA: TGTGCCAGTAGTATTTACGGCACAGATACGCAGTATTTT.

V usage is TRBV6-1 and J usage is TRBJ2-7; D gene uncertain. Germline loops: CDR1 MNHNS, CDR2 SASEGT. The CDR3 has 14 amino acids. Trimming pared 7 bases from V and 6 bases from J, leaving 19 bases between. In nucleotides, the CDR3 is TGTGCCAGCACCCGGCCCATGCTGGCTAGCGAGCAGTACTTC. Translating gives CASTRPMLASEQYF.

Note on this clone: A read error may account for a junction end that differs from germline. This CDR3 is also generated by other DNA sequences in the sample. The chain has TRBV5-4 and TRBJ1-2, with D possibly matching TRBD1 (5 bases). The CDR3 runs 13 residues. In germline, CDR1 is SGHNT, CDR2 YYREEE (reference sequence). The chain's CDR3 is CASSLDRDYGYTF. In nucleotides, the CDR3 is TGTGCCAGCAGCTTGGATAGGGACTACGGCTACACCTTC.

The chain carries TRBV7-2 and TRBJ2-5; 12 bases are shared with TRBD2. V trimming: 0 bases; J trimming: 4 bases; junction bases outside the gene matches: 0. The CDR3 length is 15 residues. The germline V gene has CDR1 SGHTA and CDR2 FQGNSA. The CDR3 DNA reads TGTGCCAGCAGCTTAGCGACTAGCGGGAGAGAGACCCAGTACTTC. Protein sequence: CASSLATSGRETQYF.

The rearrangement uses TRBV9 and TRBJ1-4; D is perhaps TRBD1 (5 bases). The V end lost 4 bases, the J end lost 12 bases, and 22 bases lay between the germline ends. The germline CDR1 and CDR2 sequences are SGDLS and YYNGEE. The CDR3 is 15 amino acids. The CDR3 DNA reads TGTGCCAGCAGCCCCGACAGAGACAGCCTCGAGGAACTGTTTTTT. Its protein is CASSPDRDSLEELFF.

This clone was detected only a few times. The chain combines TRBV5-1 with TRBJ1-3; D not resolved. Trimming left V 3 bases short and J 0 bases short, with 10 bases between. The V gene's germline CDR1 is SGHRS and CDR2 YFSETQ. The CDR3 covers 15 residues. The DNA of the CDR3 is TGCGCCAGCAGCTCCGACTTTCCCTCTGGAAACACCATATATTTT. Protein product: CASSSDFPSGNTIYF.

The rearrangement links TRBV19 to TRBJ1-2; weak D call: TRBD1 (6 bases). Trimming took 6 bases from V and 3 from J, leaving 11 bases between them. The CDR3 length is 13 residues. The V gene's germline CDR1 is LNHDA and CDR2 SQIVND (reference sequence). The CDR3 nucleotides read TGTGCCAGTAGGGCGGGGGCTGACTATGGCTACACCTTC. Protein product: CASRAGADYGYTF.

CDR3 coding DNA: TGTGCCAGCAGCCTAACAGTGTCCTACGAGCAGTACTTC. It yields the protein CASSLTVSYEQYF. V usage is TRBV6-1 and J usage is TRBJ2-7; D not certain. Germline CDR1 reads MNHNS; CDR2 reads SASEGT. V dropped 6 bases and J dropped 1 base, with 10 bases sitting between them. This CDR3 spans 13 amino acids.

Here the CDR3 DNA reads TGCGCCAGCAGCTCAGACGGTCGTTCTGGAAACACCATATATTTT. Amino acid sequence: CASSSDGRSGNTIYF. This sequence joins TRBV5-1 and TRBJ1-3; D is undetermined. This CDR3 is built from 15 residues. Germline values: CDR1 SGHRS, CDR2 YFSETQ. Trimming pared 3 bases from V and 1 base from J, leaving 11 bases between. The full variable domain, rest sourced from reference TRBV5-1 and TRBJ1-3, is KAGVTQTPRYLIKTRGQQVTLSCSPISGHRSVSWYQQTPGQGLQFLFEYFSETQRNKGNFPGRFSGRQFSNSRSEMNVSTLELGDSALYLCASSSDGRSGNTIYFGEGSWLTVV.

The chain recombines TRBV5-6 with TRBJ2-5; 8 bases are shared with TRBD1. Unmatched junction bases numbered 5, after V lost 3 bases and J lost 7 bases. This CDR3 spans 13 amino acids. The V gene's germline CDR1 is SGHDT and CDR2 YYEEEE. CDR3 residues: CASSSRGRGTQYF. Here the CDR3 DNA reads TGTGCCAGCAGCTCCAGGGGGCGGGGGACCCAGTACTTC.

The J gene is TRBJ1-6, the V gene TRBV13, with D perhaps matching TRBD1 (6 bases). The CDR3 is 15 amino acids. Trimming left V 0 bases short and J 5 bases short, with 8 bases between. Germline CDR1 is PRHDT and CDR2 is FYEKMQ (reference sequence). The DNA of the CDR3 is TGTGCCAGCAGCTTAGGGGACAGAGATAATTCACCCCTCCACTTT. Its translation: CASSLGDRDNSPLHF. Looking up the rest from reference TRBV13 and TRBJ1-6 gives the full variable domain: AAGVIQSPRHLIKEKRETATLKCYPIPRHDTVYWYQQGPGQDPQFLISFYEKMQSDKGSIPDRFSAQQFSDYHSELNMSSLELGDSALYFCASSLGDRDNSPLHFGNGTRLTVT.

The genes are TRBV5-4 and TRBJ2-5, with 9 bases aligning to TRBD2. V was pared by 1 base and J by 7 bases, with 8 bases of the junction left unmatched. CDR3 length equals 15 residues. The germline CDR1 and CDR2 sequences are SGHNT and YYREEE (reference sequence). The CDR3 DNA follows: TGTGCCAGCAGCTTGCCGGGACTAGCCGGGCGGACCCAGTACTTC. It yields the protein CASSLPGLAGRTQYF.

The genes are TRBV13 and TRBJ2-1; 11 bases map to TRBD2. Per germline, CDR1 PRHDT and CDR2 FYEKMQ (reference sequence). This CDR3 has 18 amino acids. V shed 0 bases and J 4 bases; nucleotides not matched to a gene: 8. CDR3 amino acids: CASSLGYRGTSGYNEQFF. The CDR3 coding sequence is TGTGCCAGCAGCTTAGGTTATAGGGGGACTAGCGGTTACAATGAGCAGTTCTTC.

V and J are TRBV6-1 and TRBJ1-1; D ambiguous. With 6 bases removed from V and 4 bases from J, the gap between germline ends came to 15 bases. The CDR3 spans 14 residues. Germline V gives CDR1 MNHNS, CDR2 SASEGT. CDR3 DNA: TGTGCCAGCAGATCTGGAGGGTGGGGCACTGAAGCTTTCTTT. Translated: CASRSGGWGTEAFF.

The chain uses TRBV28 and TRBJ1-2; possibly TRBD1 for D (6 bases). V lost 3 bases to trimming and J lost 4 bases, with 15 bases between them. Germline V gives CDR1 MDHEN, CDR2 SYDVKM. The CDR3 loop spans 15 amino acids. This chain's CDR3 is CASSFSQGGFYGYTF. In DNA form, the CDR3 reads TGTGCCAGCAGTTTCTCACAGGGTGGCTTCTATGGCTACACCTTC.